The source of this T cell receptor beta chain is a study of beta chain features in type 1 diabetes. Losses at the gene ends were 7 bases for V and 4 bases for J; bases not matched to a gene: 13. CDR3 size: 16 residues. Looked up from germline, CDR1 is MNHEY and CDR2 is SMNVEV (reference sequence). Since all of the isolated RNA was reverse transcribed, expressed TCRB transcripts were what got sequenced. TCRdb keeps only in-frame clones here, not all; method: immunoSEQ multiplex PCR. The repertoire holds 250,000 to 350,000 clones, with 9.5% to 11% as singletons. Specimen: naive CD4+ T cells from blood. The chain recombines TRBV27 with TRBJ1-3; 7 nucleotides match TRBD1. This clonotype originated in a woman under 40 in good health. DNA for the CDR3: TGTGCCAGCACCCCACAGGGGCTCCGTTGGGGAAACACCATATATTTT. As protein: CASTPQGLRWGNTIYF.